The 9 T cell receptor beta chains given below trace back to one sample, sequenced in a study of a mutant IDH1 vaccine in newly diagnosed glioma. Sequencing used immunoSEQ multiplex PCR; TCRdb keeps in-frame clones, though not all of them. The data show 30,000 to 45,000 clones, approximately 80% seen once. Time point: week 5, during vaccination. Each vaccine dose was 300 ug of mutant IDH1 20-mer peptide, with topical imiquimod. For these TCRs, the target antigens are not known. This sample comprised PBMCs, obtained from a glioma patient whose treatment included an IDH1 peptide vaccine. Receptor source: a middle-aged man with glioma.

CDR3: CASSVAGQGNSPLHF. The CDR3 region has the DNA TGTGCCAGCAGCGTAGCTGGGCAGGGCAATTCACCCCTCCACTTT. The V and J genes are TRBV9 and TRBJ1-6, with D tentatively TRBD1 (5 bases). Trimming removed 0 bases at V and 7 bases at J, with 11 bases between. This CDR3 comprises 15 residues. The germline CDR1 and CDR2 sequences are SGDLS and YYNGEE.

The chain couples TRBV19 to TRBJ1-4, with D possibly TRBD1 on 6 matching bases. The CDR3 runs 15 residues. The germline V gene has CDR1 LNHDA and CDR2 SQIVND (reference sequence). The V gene lost 3 bases and the J gene lost 0 bases, with 8 bases spanning the gap. For the CDR3, the DNA is TGTGCCAGTAGTATTCGACAGGCAACTAATGAAAAACTGTTTTTT. It yields the protein CASSIRQATNEKLFF. Looking up the rest from reference TRBV19 and TRBJ1-4 gives the full variable domain: DGGITQSPKYLFRKEGQNVTLSCEQNLNHDAMYWYRQDPGQGLRLIYYSQIVNDFQKGDIAEGYSVSREKKESFPLTVTSAQKNPTAFYLCASSIRQATNEKLFFGSGTQLSVL.

The chain is built from TRBV7-9 and TRBJ1-1, with D possibly TRBD1 on 6 matching bases. CDR1 is SEHNR, CDR2 FQNEAQ, per germline (reference sequence). V was cut by 4 bases and J by 3 bases, with 15 bases left in between. This CDR3 contains 15 residues. The CDR3 DNA reads TGTGCCAGCAGCTACCCCGAGGGGGGGGACACTGAAGCTTTCTTT. Translating gives CASSYPEGGDTEAFF.

V gene TRBV6-6 combines with J gene TRBJ2-7; no clear D gene. Germline V gene lookup returns CDR1 MNHNY and CDR2 SVGAGI (reference sequence). Trimming stripped 7 bases from V and 0 bases from J, with 7 bases between. The CDR3 spans 12 residues. DNA of the CDR3: TGTGCCAGCACCCACAGCTCCTACGAGCAGTACTTC. Translating gives CASTHSSYEQYF.

The chain couples TRBV27 to TRBJ2-2; 8 bases fit TRBD1. Trimming at V came to 5 bases and at J to 1 base, leaving 12 bases not matched to a gene. Germline values: CDR1 MNHEY, CDR2 SMNVEV (reference sequence). This CDR3 has 18 residues. CDR3 in amino acids: CASSPRSVGTGNTGELFF. The CDR3 DNA sequence: TGTGCCAGCAGTCCTAGGTCGGTGGGGACAGGGAACACCGGGGAGCTGTTTTTT.

The chain couples TRBV2 to TRBJ2-6; weak D call: TRBD2 (5 bases). The CDR3 runs 14 residues. From germline, CDR1 is SNHLY and CDR2 FYNNEI. V was cut by 9 bases and J by 2 bases, with 11 bases left in between. The CDR3 coding sequence is TGTGCCAGTAACCTCGGGGCTGGGGCCAACGTCCTGACTTTC. It yields the protein CASNLGAGANVLTF.

This sequence joins TRBV13 and TRBJ2-7; 8 bases map to TRBD1. The germline V gene encodes CDR1 PRHDT and CDR2 FYEKMQ (reference sequence). The CDR3 contains 14 residues. Losses at the gene ends were 5 bases for V and 2 bases for J; bases not matched to a gene: 5. The CDR3, as DNA: TGTGCCAGCAGCCAGTGGACAGGGACCTACGAGCAGTACTTC. This gives the protein CASSQWTGTYEQYF.

The chain is built from TRBV5-4 and TRBJ2-1; either TRBD1 or TRBD2 may supply D (5 bases each). Per germline, CDR1 SGHNT and CDR2 YYREEE (reference sequence). The CDR3 consists of 14 residues. The V gene lost 4 bases and the J gene lost 4 bases, with 12 bases spanning the gap. The CDR3 reads CASSPRDQYNEQFF. DNA for the CDR3: TGTGCCAGCAGCCCTCGGGACCAGTACAATGAGCAGTTCTTC. The full variable domain, its missing parts supplied by reference TRBV5-4 and TRBJ2-1, is ETGVTQSPTHLIKTRGQQVTLRCSSQSGHNTVSWYQQALGQGPQFIFQYYREEENGRGNFPPRFSGLQFPNYSSELNVNALELDDSALYLCASSPRDQYNEQFFGPGTRLTVL.

The V and J genes are TRBV6-6 and TRBJ2-3; 7 nucleotides match TRBD1. The CDR3 sequence is 16 residues long. With V trimmed by 2 bases and J by 2 bases, 7 bases remained unmatched. Germline V gives CDR1 MNHNY, CDR2 SVGAGI (reference sequence). The CDR3 sequence: CASSYLDRAHTDTQYF. CDR3 bases: TGTGCCAGCAGTTACCTCGACAGGGCCCACACAGATACGCAGTATTTT.